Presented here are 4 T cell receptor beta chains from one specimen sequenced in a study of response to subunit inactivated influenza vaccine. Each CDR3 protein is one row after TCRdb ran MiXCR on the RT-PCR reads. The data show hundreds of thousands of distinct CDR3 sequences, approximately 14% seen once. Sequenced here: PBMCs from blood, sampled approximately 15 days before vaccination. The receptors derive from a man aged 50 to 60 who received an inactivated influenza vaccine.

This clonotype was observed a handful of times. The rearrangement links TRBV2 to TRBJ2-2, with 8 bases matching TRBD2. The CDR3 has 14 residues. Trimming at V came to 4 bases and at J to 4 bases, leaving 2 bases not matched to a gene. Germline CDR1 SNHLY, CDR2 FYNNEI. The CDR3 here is CASSVLAGTGELFF. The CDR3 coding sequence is TGTGCCAGCAGTGTCCTAGCGGGCACCGGGGAGCTGTTTTTT.

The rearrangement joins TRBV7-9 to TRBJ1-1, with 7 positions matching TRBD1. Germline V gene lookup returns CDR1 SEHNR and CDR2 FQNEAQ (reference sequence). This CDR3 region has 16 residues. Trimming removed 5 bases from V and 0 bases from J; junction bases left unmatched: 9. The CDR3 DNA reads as TGTGCCAGCAGCCCTAGAGAGACAGGGTTGAACACTGAAGCTTTCTTT. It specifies CASSPRETGLNTEAFF.

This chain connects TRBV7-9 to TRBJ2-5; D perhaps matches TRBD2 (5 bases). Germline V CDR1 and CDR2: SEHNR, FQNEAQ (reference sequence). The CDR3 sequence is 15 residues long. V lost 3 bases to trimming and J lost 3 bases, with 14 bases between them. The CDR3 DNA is TGTGCCAGCAGCTTGCAGGCGTGGGGAGAAGAGACCCAGTACTTC. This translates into CASSLQAWGEETQYF.

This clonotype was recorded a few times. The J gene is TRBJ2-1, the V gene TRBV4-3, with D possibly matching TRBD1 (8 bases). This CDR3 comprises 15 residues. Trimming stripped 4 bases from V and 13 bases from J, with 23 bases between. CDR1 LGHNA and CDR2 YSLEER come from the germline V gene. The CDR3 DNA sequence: TGCGCCAGCAGCCGGTCAGAAGTTACAGGGGGGGAACAGTTCTTC. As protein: CASSRSEVTGGEQFF.